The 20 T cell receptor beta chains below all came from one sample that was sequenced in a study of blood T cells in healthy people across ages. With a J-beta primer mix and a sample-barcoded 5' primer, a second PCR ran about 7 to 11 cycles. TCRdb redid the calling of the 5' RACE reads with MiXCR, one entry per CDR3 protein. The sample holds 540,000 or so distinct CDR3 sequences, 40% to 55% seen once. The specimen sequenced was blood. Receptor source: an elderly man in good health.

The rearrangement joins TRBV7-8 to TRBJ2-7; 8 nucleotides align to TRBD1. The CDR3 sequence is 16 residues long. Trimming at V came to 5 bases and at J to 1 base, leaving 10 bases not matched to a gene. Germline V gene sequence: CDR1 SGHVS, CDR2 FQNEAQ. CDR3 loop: CASSIRRTGKSYEQYF. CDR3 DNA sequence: TGTGCCAGCAGCATTAGGAGGACAGGGAAATCCTACGAGCAGTACTTC.

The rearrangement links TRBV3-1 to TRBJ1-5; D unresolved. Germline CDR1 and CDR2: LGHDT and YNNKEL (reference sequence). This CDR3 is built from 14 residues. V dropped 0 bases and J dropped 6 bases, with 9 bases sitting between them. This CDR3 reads CASSQEKGAQPQHF. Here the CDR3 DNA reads TGTGCCAGCAGCCAAGAGAAGGGTGCTCAGCCCCAGCATTTT.

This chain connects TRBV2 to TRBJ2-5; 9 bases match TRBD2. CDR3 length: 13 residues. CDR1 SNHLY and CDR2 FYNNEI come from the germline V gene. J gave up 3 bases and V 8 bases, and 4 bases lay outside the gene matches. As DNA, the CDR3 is TGTGCCAGCGATAGCGGGAGTGAAGAGACCCAGTACTTC. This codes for CASDSGSEETQYF.

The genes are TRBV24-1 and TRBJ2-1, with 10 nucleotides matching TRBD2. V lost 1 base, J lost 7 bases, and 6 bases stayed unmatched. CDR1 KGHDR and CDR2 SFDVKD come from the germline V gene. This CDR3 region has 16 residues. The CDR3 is CATSDFAGTSVNEQFF. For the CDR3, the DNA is TGTGCCACCAGTGATTTTGCCGGGACTAGCGTAAATGAGCAGTTCTTC.

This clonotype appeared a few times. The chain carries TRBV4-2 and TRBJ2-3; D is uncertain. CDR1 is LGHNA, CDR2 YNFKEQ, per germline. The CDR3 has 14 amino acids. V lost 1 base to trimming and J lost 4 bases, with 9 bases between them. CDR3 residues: CASSQGVEPDTQYF. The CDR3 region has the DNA TGTGCCAGCAGCCAAGGGGTAGAGCCAGATACGCAGTATTTT.

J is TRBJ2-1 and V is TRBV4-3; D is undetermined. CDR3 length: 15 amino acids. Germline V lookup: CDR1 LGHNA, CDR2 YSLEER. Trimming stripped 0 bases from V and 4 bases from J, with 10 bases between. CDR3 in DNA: TGCGCCAGCAGCCAAGAAAGGCAACGTTACAATGAGCAGTTCTTC. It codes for CASSQERQRYNEQFF.

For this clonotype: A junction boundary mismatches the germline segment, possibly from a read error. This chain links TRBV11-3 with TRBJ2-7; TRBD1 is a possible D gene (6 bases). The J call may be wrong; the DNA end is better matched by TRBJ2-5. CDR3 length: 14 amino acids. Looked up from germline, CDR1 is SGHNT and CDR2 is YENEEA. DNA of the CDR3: TGTGCCAGCAGCATGGGTGGGGGCCAAGCGACCCAGTACTTC. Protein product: CASSMGGGQATQYF.

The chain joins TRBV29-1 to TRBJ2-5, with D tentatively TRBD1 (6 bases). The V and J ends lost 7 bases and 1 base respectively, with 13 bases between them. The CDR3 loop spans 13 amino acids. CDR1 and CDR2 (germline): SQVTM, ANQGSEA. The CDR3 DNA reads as TGCAGCGCCAACAGGGATGGCCAAGAGACCCAGTACTTC. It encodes CSANRDGQETQYF.

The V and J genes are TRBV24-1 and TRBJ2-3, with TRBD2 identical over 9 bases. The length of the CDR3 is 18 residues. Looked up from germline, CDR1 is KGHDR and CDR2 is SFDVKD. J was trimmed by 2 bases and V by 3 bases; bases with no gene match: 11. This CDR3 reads CATSDARSAGGHTDTQYF. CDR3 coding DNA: TGTGCCACCAGTGATGCCCGGTCAGCGGGGGGCCACACAGATACGCAGTATTTT.

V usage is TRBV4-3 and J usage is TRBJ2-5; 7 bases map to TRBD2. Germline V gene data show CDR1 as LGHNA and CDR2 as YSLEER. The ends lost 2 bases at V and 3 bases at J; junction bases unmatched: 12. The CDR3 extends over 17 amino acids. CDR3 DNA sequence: TGCGCCAGCAGCCAAAGCTGGGGACGAGCGGGAAAAGAGACCCAGTACTTC. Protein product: CASSQSWGRAGKETQYF.

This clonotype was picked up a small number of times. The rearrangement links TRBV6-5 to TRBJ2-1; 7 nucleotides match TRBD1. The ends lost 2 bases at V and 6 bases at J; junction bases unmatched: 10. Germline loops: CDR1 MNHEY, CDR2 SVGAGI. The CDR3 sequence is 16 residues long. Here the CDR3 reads CASSYPLSTGINEQFF. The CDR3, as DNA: TGTGCCAGCAGTTACCCTCTGTCGACAGGGATCAATGAGCAGTTCTTC.

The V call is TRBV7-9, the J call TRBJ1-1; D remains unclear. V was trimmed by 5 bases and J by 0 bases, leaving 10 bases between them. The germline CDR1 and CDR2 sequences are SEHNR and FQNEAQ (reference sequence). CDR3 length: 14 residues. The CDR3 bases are TGTGCCAGCAGCCGGGGTACCATGAACACTGAAGCTTTCTTT. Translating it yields CASSRGTMNTEAFF.

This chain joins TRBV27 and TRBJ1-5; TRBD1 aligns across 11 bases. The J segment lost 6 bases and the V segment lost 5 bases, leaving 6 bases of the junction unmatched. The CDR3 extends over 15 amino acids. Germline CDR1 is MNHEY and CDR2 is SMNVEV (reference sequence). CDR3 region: CASSRTGGPGQPQHF. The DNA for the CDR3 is TGTGCCAGCAGTCGGACAGGGGGCCCCGGTCAGCCCCAGCATTTT.

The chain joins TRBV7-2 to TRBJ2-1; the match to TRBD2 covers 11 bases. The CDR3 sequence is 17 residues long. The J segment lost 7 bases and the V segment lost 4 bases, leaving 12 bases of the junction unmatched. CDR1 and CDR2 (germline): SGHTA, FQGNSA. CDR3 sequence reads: CASSSPVLAGVINEQFF. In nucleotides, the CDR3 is TGTGCCAGCAGCTCGCCTGTACTAGCGGGAGTGATAAATGAGCAGTTCTTC.

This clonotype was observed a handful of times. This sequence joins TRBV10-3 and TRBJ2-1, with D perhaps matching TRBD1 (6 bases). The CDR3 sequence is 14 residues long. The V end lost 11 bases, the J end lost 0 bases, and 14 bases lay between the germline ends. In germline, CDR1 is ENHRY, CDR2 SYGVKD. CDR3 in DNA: TGTGCCTCTCAAGAGGGGGTCTCCTACAATGAGCAGTTCTTC. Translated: CASQEGVSYNEQFF.

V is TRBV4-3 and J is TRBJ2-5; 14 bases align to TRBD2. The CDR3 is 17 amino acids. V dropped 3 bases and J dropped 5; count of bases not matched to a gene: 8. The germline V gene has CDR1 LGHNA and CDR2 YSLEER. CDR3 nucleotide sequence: TGCGCCAGCAGCCAGGGGACTAGCGGGAGTAGGCACGAGACCCAGTACTTC. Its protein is CASSQGTSGSRHETQYF.

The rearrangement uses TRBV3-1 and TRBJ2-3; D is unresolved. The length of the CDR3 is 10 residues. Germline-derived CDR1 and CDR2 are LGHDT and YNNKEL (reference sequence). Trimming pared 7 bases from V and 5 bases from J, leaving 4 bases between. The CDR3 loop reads CASKGDTQYF. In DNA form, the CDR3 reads TGTGCCAGCAAAGGAGATACGCAGTATTTT.

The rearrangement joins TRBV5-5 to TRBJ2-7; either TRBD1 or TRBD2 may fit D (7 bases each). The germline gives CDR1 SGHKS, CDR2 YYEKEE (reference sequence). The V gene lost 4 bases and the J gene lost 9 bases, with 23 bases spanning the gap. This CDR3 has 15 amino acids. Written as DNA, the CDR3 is TGTGCCAGCAGCAAGCCTGCTACAGGGGAGGGTGTGCAGTACTTC. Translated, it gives CASSKPATGEGVQYF.

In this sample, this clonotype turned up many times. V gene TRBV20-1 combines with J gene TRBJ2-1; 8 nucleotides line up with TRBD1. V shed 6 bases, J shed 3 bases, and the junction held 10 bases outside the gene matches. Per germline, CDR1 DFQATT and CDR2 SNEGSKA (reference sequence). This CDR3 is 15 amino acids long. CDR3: CSARPGQAVYNEQFF. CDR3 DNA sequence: TGCAGTGCCAGACCGGGACAGGCTGTCTACAATGAGCAGTTCTTC.

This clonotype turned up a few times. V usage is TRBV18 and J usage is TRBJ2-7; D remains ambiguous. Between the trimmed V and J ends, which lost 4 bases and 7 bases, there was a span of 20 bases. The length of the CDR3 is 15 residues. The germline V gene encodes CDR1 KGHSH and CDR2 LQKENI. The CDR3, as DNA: TGTGCCAGCTCACGAACGCCGGGTACGTCTCAAGAGCAGTACTTC. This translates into CASSRTPGTSQEQYF.